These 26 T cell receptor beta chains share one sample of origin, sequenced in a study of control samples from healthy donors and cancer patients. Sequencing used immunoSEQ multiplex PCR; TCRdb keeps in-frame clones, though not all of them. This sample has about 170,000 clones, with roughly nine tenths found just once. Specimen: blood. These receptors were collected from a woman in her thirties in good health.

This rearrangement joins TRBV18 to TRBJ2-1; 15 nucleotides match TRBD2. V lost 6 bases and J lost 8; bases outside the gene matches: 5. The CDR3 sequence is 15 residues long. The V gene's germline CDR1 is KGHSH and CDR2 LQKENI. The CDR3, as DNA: TGTGCCAGCTCCCGGACTAGCGGGGGGGCCTATGAGCAGTTCTTC. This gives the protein CASSRTSGGAYEQFF.

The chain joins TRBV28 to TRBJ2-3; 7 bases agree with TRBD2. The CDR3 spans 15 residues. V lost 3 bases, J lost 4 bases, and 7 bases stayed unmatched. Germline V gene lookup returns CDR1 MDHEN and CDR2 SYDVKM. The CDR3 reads CASSFFGAGADTQYF. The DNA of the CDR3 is TGTGCCAGCAGTTTTTTTGGGGCGGGAGCAGATACGCAGTATTTT.

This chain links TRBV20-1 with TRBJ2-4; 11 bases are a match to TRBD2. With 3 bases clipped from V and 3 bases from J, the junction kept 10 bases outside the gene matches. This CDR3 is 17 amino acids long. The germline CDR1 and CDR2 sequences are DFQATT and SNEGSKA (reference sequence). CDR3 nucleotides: TGCAGTGCTAGTTTTGAGGCTAGCGGGGGGATCAAAAACATTCAGTACTTC. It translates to CSASFEASGGIKNIQYF.

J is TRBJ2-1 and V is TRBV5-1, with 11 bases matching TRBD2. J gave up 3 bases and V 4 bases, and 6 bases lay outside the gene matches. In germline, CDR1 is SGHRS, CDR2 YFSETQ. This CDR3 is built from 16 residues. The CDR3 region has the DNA TGCGCCAGCAGCAGACTAGCGGGACTCCTCTACAATGAGCAGTTCTTC. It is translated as CASSRLAGLLYNEQFF.

The DNA for the CDR3 is TGTGCCACCAGCAGAGGCGGCAGGGGCGACGAGCAGTACTTC. Encoded protein: CATSRGGRGDEQYF. The V and J genes are TRBV15 and TRBJ2-7, with D perhaps TRBD1 (6 bases). Trimming took off 1 base at V and 5 bases at J, with 12 bases between the two ends. Germline CDR1 LNHNV, CDR2 YYDKDF (reference sequence). The CDR3 runs 14 residues. Combining the CDR3 with reference TRBV15 and TRBJ2-7 gives the whole variable domain DAMVIQNPRYQVTQFGKPVTLSCSQTLNHNVMYWYQQKSSQAPKLLFHYYDKDFNNEADTPDNFQSRRPNTSFCFLDIRSPGLGDTAMYLCATSRGGRGDEQYFGPGTRLTVT.

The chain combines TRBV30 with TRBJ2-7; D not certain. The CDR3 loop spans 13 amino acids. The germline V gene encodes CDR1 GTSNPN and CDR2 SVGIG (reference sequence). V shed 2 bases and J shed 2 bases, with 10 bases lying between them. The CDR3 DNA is TGTGCCTGGAGTAGGGCACCCACCTACGAGCAGTACTTC. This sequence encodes CAWSRAPTYEQYF.

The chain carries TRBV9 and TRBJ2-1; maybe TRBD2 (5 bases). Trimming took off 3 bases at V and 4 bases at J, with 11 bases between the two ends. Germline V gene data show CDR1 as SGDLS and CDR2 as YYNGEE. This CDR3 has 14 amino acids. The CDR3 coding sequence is TGTGCCAGCAGCGCACCTGACTATTACAATGAGCAGTTCTTC. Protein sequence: CASSAPDYYNEQFF. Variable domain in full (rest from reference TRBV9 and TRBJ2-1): DSGVTQTPKHLITATGQRVTLRCSPRSGDLSVYWYQQSLDQGLQFLIQYYNGEERAKGNILERFSAQQFPDLHSELNLSSLELGDSALYFCASSAPDYYNEQFFGPGTRLTVL.

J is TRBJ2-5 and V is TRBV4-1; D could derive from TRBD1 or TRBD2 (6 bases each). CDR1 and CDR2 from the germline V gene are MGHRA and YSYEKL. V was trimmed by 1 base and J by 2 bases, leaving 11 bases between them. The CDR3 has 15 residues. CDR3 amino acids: CASSQVWRGQETQYF. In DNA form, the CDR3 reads TGCGCCAGCAGCCAAGTCTGGAGGGGGCAAGAGACCCAGTACTTC.

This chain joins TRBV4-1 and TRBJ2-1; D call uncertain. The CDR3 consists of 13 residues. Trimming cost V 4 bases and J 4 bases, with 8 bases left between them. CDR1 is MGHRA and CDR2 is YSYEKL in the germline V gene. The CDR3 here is CASSPYSYNEQFF. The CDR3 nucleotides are TGCGCCAGCAGCCCTTACAGTTACAATGAGCAGTTCTTC.

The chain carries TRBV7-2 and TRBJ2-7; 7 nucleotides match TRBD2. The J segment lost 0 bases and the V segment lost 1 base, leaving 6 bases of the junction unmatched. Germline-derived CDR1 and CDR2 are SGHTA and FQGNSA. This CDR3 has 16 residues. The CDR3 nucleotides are TGTGCCAGCAGCTTAGGTGGTAGCGGGTCCTCCTACGAGCAGTACTTC. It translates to CASSLGGSGSSYEQYF.

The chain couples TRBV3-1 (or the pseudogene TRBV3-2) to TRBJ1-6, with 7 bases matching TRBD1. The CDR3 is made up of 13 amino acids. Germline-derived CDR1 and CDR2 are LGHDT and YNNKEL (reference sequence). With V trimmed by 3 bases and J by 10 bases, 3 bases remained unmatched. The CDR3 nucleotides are TGTGCCAGCAGCCAGACAGGGAGATCACCCCTCCACTTT. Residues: CASSQTGRSPLHF.

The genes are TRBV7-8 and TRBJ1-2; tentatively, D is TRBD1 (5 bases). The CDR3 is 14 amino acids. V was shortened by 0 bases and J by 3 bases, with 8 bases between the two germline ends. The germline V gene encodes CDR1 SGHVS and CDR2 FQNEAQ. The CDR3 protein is CASSLAGGDYGYTF. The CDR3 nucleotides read TGTGCCAGCAGCTTAGCCGGGGGTGACTATGGCTACACCTTC.

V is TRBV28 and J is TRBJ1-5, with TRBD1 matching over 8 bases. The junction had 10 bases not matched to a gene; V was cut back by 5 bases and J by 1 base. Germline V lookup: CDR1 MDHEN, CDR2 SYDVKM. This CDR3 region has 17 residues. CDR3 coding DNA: TGTGCCAGCAGTACCCCGGGACAGGCAAGAAGCAATCAGCCCCAGCATTTT. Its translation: CASSTPGQARSNQPQHF. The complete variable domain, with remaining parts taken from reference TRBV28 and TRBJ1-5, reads DVKVTQSSRYLVKRTGEKVFLECVQDMDHENMFWYRQDPGLGLRLIYFSYDVKMKEKGDIPEGYSVSREKKERFSLILESASTNQTSMYLCASSTPGQARSNQPQHFGDGTRLSIL.

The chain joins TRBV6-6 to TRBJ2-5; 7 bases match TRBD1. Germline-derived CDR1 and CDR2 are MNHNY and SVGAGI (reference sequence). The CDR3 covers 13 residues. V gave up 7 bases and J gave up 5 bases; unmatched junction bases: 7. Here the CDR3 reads CASTLDRAETQYF. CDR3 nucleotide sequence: TGTGCCAGCACTCTCGACAGGGCTGAGACCCAGTACTTC.

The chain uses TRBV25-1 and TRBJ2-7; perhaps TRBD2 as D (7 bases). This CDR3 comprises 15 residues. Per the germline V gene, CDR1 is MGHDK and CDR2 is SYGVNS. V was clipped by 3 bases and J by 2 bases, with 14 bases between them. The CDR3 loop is CASSEGASGAYEQYF. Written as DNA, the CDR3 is TGTGCCAGCAGTGAGGGGGCTAGCGGAGCCTACGAGCAGTACTTC.

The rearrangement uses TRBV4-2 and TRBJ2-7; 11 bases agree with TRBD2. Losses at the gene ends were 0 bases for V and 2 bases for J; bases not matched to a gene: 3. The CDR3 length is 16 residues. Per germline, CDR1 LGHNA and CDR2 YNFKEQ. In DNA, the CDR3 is TGTGCCAGCAGCCAAGATGAGACTAGCGGGACCTACGAGCAGTACTTC. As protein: CASSQDETSGTYEQYF.

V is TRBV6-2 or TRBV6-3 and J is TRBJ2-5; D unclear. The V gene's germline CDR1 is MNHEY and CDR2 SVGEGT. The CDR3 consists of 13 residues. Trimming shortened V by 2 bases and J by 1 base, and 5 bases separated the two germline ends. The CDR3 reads CASSYVTQETQYF. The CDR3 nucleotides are TGTGCCAGCAGTTACGTGACCCAAGAGACCCAGTACTTC.

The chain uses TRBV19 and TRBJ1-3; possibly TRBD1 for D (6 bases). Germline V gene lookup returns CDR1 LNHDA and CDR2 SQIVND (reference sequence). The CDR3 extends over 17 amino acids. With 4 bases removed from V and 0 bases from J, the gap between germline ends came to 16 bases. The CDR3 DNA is TGTGCCAGTAGTACTGACTCACAGGGAACCTCTGGAAACACCATATATTTT. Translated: CASSTDSQGTSGNTIYF.

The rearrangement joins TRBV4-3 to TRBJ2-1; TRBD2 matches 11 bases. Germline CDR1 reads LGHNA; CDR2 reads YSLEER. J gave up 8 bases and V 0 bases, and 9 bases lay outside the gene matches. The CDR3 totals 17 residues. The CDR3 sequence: CASSQDILAGGFDEQFF. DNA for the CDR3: TGCGCCAGCAGCCAAGATATCCTAGCGGGAGGTTTCGATGAGCAGTTCTTC.

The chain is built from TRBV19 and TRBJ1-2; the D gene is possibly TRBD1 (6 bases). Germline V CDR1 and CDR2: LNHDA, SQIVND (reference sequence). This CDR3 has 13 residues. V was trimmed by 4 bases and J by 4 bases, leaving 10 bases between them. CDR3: CASSTRQAYGYTF. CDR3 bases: TGTGCCAGTAGTACTCGACAGGCCTATGGCTACACCTTC.

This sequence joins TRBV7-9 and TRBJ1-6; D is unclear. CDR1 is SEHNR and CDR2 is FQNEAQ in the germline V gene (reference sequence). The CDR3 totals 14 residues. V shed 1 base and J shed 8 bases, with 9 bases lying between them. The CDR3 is CASSLGGRDSPLHF. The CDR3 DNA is TGTGCCAGCAGCTTAGGGGGTAGGGATTCACCCCTCCACTTT.

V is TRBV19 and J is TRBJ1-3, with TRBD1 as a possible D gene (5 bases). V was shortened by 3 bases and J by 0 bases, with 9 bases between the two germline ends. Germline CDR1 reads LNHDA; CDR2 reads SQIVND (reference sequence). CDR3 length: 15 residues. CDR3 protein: CASSIGRGSGNTIYF. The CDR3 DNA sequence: TGTGCCAGTAGTATTGGTAGGGGCTCTGGAAACACCATATATTTT. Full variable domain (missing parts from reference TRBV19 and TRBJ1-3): DGGITQSPKYLFRKEGQNVTLSCEQNLNHDAMYWYRQDPGQGLRLIYYSQIVNDFQKGDIAEGYSVSREKKESFPLTVTSAQKNPTAFYLCASSIGRGSGNTIYFGEGSWLTVV.

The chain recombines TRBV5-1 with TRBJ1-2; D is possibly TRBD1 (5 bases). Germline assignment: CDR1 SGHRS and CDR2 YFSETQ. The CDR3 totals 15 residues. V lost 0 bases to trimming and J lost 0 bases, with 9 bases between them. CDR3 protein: CASSLGETANYGYTF. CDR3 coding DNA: TGCGCCAGCAGCTTGGGCGAGACAGCTAACTATGGCTACACCTTC.

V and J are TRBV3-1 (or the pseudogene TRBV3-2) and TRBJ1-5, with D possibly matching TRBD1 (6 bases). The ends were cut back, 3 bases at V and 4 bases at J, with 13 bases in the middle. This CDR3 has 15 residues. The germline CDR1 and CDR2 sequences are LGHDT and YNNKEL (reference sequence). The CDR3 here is CASSQGTFRNQPQHF. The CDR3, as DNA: TGTGCCAGCAGCCAGGGGACATTCCGTAATCAGCCCCAGCATTTT.

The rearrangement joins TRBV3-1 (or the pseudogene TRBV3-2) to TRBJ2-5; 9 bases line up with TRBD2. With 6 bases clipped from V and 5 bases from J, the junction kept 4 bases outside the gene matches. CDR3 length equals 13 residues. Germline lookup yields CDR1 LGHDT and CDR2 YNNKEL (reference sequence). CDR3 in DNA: TGTGCCAGCAGGACTAGCGGAGGGGAGACCCAGTACTTC. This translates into CASRTSGGETQYF.

The CDR3 DNA reads as TGTGCCTGGAGGGTGGGAGGTAACGAAAAACTGTTTTTT. The encoded protein is CAWRVGGNEKLFF. This chain joins TRBV30 and TRBJ1-4; no firm D call. Germline assignment: CDR1 GTSNPN and CDR2 SVGIG (reference sequence). V was cut by 3 bases and J by 8 bases, with 13 bases left in between. This CDR3 contains 13 residues.